A selection of T cell receptor beta chains follows, all from one sample in a study of T-cell memory formation after mild COVID-19. TCRdb re-derived calls from the 5' RACE reads in MiXCR, one entry per CDR3 protein. The sample has approximately 490,000 distinct CDR3 sequences; just over 20% are singletons. The sample was PBMCs or a T cell subset sorted from them (not recorded which). The receptors were gathered from an adult woman who had mild COVID-19 (a few samples of this study predate the infection). Cell type and time point are not known. Each CDR3 is given with its conserved first and last residue. The order of the fields is V gene, D gene, CDR3 length, clone size, J gene, CDR3 protein, CDR3 DNA. A D gene is named only where the DNA matches it firmly. Clone size is shown for a subset of rows, as once, few, many or a class of expanded clone.

V gene: TRBV6-1
D gene: .
CDR3 length: 13
clone size: .
J gene: TRBJ1-6
CDR3 protein: CASSEGTRSPLHF
CDR3 DNA: TGTGCCAGCAGTGAGGGGACGCGGTCACCCCTCCACTTT

V gene: TRBV5-1
D gene: .
CDR3 length: 15
clone size: many
J gene: TRBJ2-1
CDR3 protein: CASSFRGAYNNEQFF
CDR3 DNA: TGCGCCAGCAGCTTCCGCGGGGCATATAACAATGAGCAGTTCTTC

V gene: TRBV7-9
D gene: TRBD1
CDR3 length: 14
clone size: .
J gene: TRBJ1-2
CDR3 protein: CASSVRDRDHGYTF
CDR3 DNA: TGTGCCAGCAGCGTCCGGGACAGGGATCACGGCTACACCTTC

V gene: TRBV19
D gene: .
CDR3 length: 12
clone size: few
J gene: TRBJ1-1
CDR3 protein: CASSMPRGEAFF
CDR3 DNA: TGTGCCAGTAGTATGCCCAGAGGAGAAGCTTTCTTT

V gene: TRBV10-3
D gene: .
CDR3 length: 16
clone size: few
J gene: TRBJ1-2
CDR3 protein: CAISDTGAFQGYGYTF
CDR3 DNA: TGTGCCATCAGTGATACTGGGGCGTTCCAGGGCTATGGCTACACCTTC

V gene: TRBV9
D gene: TRBD2
CDR3 length: 16
clone size: .
J gene: TRBJ2-1
CDR3 protein: CASSALAGGGYNEQFF
CDR3 DNA: TGTGCCAGCAGCGCACTAGCGGGAGGTGGTTACAATGAGCAGTTCTTC

V gene: TRBV19
D gene: TRBD2
CDR3 length: 15
clone size: .
J gene: TRBJ2-1
CDR3 protein: CASSTIAGEYNEQFF
CDR3 DNA: TGTGCCAGTAGTACAATAGCGGGGGAGTACAATGAGCAGTTCTTC

V gene: TRBV20-1
D gene: .
CDR3 length: 12
clone size: few
J gene: TRBJ1-2
CDR3 protein: CSAATRAGGYTF
CDR3 DNA: TGCAGTGCAGCCACCCGAGCGGGTGGCTACACCTTC

V gene: TRBV29-1
D gene: .
CDR3 length: 11
clone size: few
J gene: TRBJ2-7
CDR3 protein: CSVTTTGFEYF
CDR3 DNA: TGCAGCGTTACGACGACAGGTTTTGAGTACTTC

V gene: TRBV4-3
D gene: .
CDR3 length: 13
clone size: .
J gene: TRBJ2-1
CDR3 protein: CASSQDNKLEQFF
CDR3 DNA: TGCGCCAGCAGCCAAGATAACAAACTTGAGCAGTTCTTC

V gene: TRBV6-5
D gene: TRBD1
CDR3 length: 16
clone size: few
J gene: TRBJ1-5
CDR3 protein: CASSPLGTVGYQPQHF
CDR3 DNA: TGTGCCAGCAGTCCTCTCGGGACAGTGGGCTATCAGCCCCAGCATTTT

V gene: TRBV10-3
D gene: TRBD2
CDR3 length: 15
clone size: few
J gene: TRBJ2-1
CDR3 protein: CATTPASGRANEQFF
CDR3 DNA: TGTGCCACCACCCCGGCTAGCGGGAGGGCCAATGAGCAGTTCTTC

V gene: TRBV18
D gene: .
CDR3 length: 12
clone size: .
J gene: TRBJ1-1
CDR3 protein: CASSGISIEAFF
CDR3 DNA: TGTGCCAGCTCCGGGATCAGCATAGAAGCTTTCTTT

V gene: TRBV7-9
D gene: .
CDR3 length: 11
clone size: .
J gene: TRBJ1-1
CDR3 protein: CVRGMNTEAFF
CDR3 DNA: TGTGTGAGGGGGATGAACACTGAAGCTTTCTTT

V gene: TRBV20-1
D gene: TRBD1
CDR3 length: 13
clone size: few
J gene: TRBJ2-5
CDR3 protein: CSASGTDQETQYF
CDR3 DNA: TGCAGTGCTAGTGGGACAGACCAAGAGACCCAGTACTTC

V gene: TRBV11-1
D gene: .
CDR3 length: 15
clone size: .
J gene: TRBJ2-1
CDR3 protein: CASSPERILYNEQFF
CDR3 DNA: TGTGCCAGCAGCCCTGAGCGGATTCTCTACAATGAGCAGTTCTTC